This T cell receptor beta chain was observed in a study of blood T cell repertoires in COVID-19. CDR1 MGHDK and CDR2 SYGVNS come from the germline V gene. The CDR3 contains 14 residues. With 4 bases clipped from V and 3 bases from J, the junction kept 5 bases outside the gene matches. Per the original data handling: Scientists estimated how many nucleated cells there were by amplifying reference gene primers. Method: immunoSEQ multiplex PCR; TCRdb's copy keeps in-frame clones and lacks some. V, J and clone size reflect that table, while D and trimming were determined from the DNA. The sample records about 220,000 clones, around 83% being singletons.

The chain is built from TRBV25-1 and TRBJ1-1, with TRBD1 matching 7 bases. Sequenced input: PBMCs or T cells enriched from blood (not recorded which). The sequence was collected from a woman in her thirties or forties with acute COVID-19. CDR3 region: CASSGTGGHTEAFF. CDR3 sequence (DNA): TGTGCCAGCAGTGGGACAGGAGGCCACACTGAAGCTTTCTTT.